The 11 T cell receptor beta chains below were found in one sample sequenced in a study of beta chain features in type 1 diabetes. Reverse transcription of all isolated RNA meant that expressed TCRB transcripts were sequenced. Some clones are missing from TCRdb's copy, which holds only in-frame ones; the method was immunoSEQ multiplex PCR. The profile shows a few hundred thousand clones, around 12% of them singletons. Specimen: naive CD4+ T cells from blood. The receptors originated from a young man in good health.

This clone was seen only a few times. This chain connects TRBV5-1 to TRBJ2-5; 9 bases match TRBD2. The CDR3 contains 15 residues. J gave up 2 bases and V 2 bases, and 4 bases lay outside the gene matches. CDR1 and CDR2 (germline): SGHRS, YFSETQ. CDR3 sequence reads: CASSFSAGGQETQYF. The CDR3, as DNA: TGCGCCAGCAGCTTCTCAGCGGGGGGACAAGAGACCCAGTACTTC.

This clone showed up just a few times. This rearrangement joins TRBV19 to TRBJ1-5; 9 nucleotides line up with TRBD1. The CDR3 totals 14 residues. Germline V gene sequence: CDR1 LNHDA, CDR2 SQIVND (reference sequence). The V segment lost 4 bases and the J segment 2 bases; nucleotides outside the gene matches: 0. The CDR3 DNA reads as TGTGCCAGTAGTAGGACAGGGGGCAATCAGCCCCAGCATTTT. Translation gives CASSRTGGNQPQHF.

The chain uses TRBV5-1 and TRBJ2-2, with D perhaps TRBD2 (6 bases). Deletions cut 4 bases from V and 3 bases from J, with 13 bases between. The CDR3 has 15 residues. Germline assignment: CDR1 SGHRS and CDR2 YFSETQ. The CDR3 sequence is CASSRGTADTGELFF. CDR3 nucleotides: TGCGCCAGCAGCCGGGGGACGGCCGACACCGGGGAGCTGTTTTTT.

This clone has more than one count but fewer than ten. The chain carries TRBV7-2 and TRBJ2-3, with TRBD1 identical over 9 bases. J lost 3 bases, V lost 6 bases, and 7 bases had no gene match. This CDR3 is built from 15 residues. Germline CDR1 and CDR2: SGHTA and FQGNSA. As DNA, the CDR3 is TGTGCCAGCAGGCGGCCTGGACAGGGGACAGATACGCAGTATTTT. It encodes CASRRPGQGTDTQYF.

This clone was detected only a few times. The chain couples TRBV2 to TRBJ2-2; TRBD1 might be the D (5 bases). The V gene lost 4 bases and the J gene lost 4 bases, with 13 bases spanning the gap. Per the germline V gene, CDR1 is SNHLY and CDR2 is FYNNEI. The CDR3 has 15 residues. In DNA, the CDR3 is TGTGCCAGCAGTGTCAGGACATCGGCCACCGGGGAGCTGTTTTTT. Protein product: CASSVRTSATGELFF.

V gene TRBV7-2 combines with J gene TRBJ1-2, with a tentative D call TRBD1 (5 bases). The germline V gene encodes CDR1 SGHTA and CDR2 FQGNSA. This CDR3 comprises 14 residues. Trimming pared 5 bases from V and 7 bases from J, leaving 17 bases between. The CDR3 spells CASSPGRGGGGYTF. The DNA for the CDR3 is TGTGCCAGCAGCCCTGGCCGAGGCGGGGGTGGCTACACCTTC.

The rearrangement uses TRBV6-5 and TRBJ1-2; possible D gene TRBD1, 6 bases. CDR3 length equals 14 residues. CDR1 is MNHEY and CDR2 is SVGAGI in the germline V gene. Trimming removed 6 bases at V and 4 bases at J, with 15 bases between. This chain's CDR3 is CASSPDRQTYGYTF. For the CDR3, the DNA is TGTGCCAGCAGCCCCGACAGGCAGACCTATGGCTACACCTTC.

The V gene is TRBV7-2, the J gene TRBJ2-2, with TRBD1 as a possible D gene (6 bases). With 2 bases removed from V and 3 bases from J, the gap between germline ends came to 10 bases. Looked up from germline, CDR1 is SGHTA and CDR2 is FQGNSA. The CDR3 consists of 15 residues. The CDR3 sequence is CASSLTGFYTGELFF. In DNA form, the CDR3 reads TGTGCCAGCAGCTTAACAGGGTTCTACACCGGGGAGCTGTTTTTT.

The chain combines TRBV5-6 with TRBJ1-2; 11 bases are a match to TRBD1. Germline V lookup: CDR1 SGHDT, CDR2 YYEEEE. The CDR3 spans 14 residues. The J segment lost 4 bases and the V segment lost 3 bases, leaving 2 bases of the junction unmatched. In DNA form, the CDR3 reads TGTGCCAGCAGCTCGGGACAGGGGGTCTATGGCTACACCTTC. Amino acids: CASSSGQGVYGYTF.

V is TRBV28 and J is TRBJ2-1; 14 bases are shared with TRBD2. CDR1 is MDHEN, CDR2 SYDVKM, per germline. The CDR3 sequence is 20 residues long. V trimming: 5 bases; J trimming: 3 bases; junction bases outside the gene matches: 15. The chain's CDR3 is CASSPEGRGTSGGRYNEQFF. The CDR3 bases are TGTGCCAGCAGTCCTGAGGGACGTGGGACTAGCGGGGGCCGCTACAATGAGCAGTTCTTC.

This clone has just a few counts. This sequence joins TRBV9 and TRBJ2-2, with TRBD1 identical over 10 bases. This CDR3 spans 17 amino acids. The ends lost 3 bases at V and 1 base at J; junction bases unmatched: 6. Germline V gene sequence: CDR1 SGDLS, CDR2 YYNGEE. CDR3 sequence reads: CASSARTGGGNTGELFF. The CDR3 coding sequence is TGTGCCAGCAGCGCACGGACAGGGGGAGGGAACACCGGGGAGCTGTTTTTT.